This entry is about one T cell receptor (beta chain). Its specificity is unknown. These data come from a study of spatial heterogeneity in lung cancer. Study-wide results and caveats: Tumor TCRs that were ubiquitous and expanded showed up in blood more at resection than follow-up.

TCRdb recomputed calls from the 5' RACE reads with MiXCR, one row per CDR3 protein. This sample has 100,000 to 120,000 distinct CDR3 sequences; less than 14% occur once, and the top ten carry roughly 24%. Trimming took 0 bases from V and 6 from J; bases not matched to a gene: 4. The CDR3 is made up of 15 amino acids. Germline CDR1 is LGHNA and CDR2 is YNFKEQ. Regarding time point: blood at routine non-recurrence follow-up after resection. The V call is TRBV4-2, the J call TRBJ2-1; 8 bases map to TRBD2. Sequencing used PBMCs, obtained at follow-up. The clonotype comes from a female donor with early-stage non-small cell lung cancer. The CDR3 region is CASSQDRGTSNEQFF. The CDR3 bases are TGTGCCAGCAGCCAAGATCGGGGGACTAGCAATGAGCAGTTCTTC.